This TCR beta chain derives from a study of blood T cell repertoires in COVID-19. Measured with immunoSEQ multiplex PCR; TCRdb has only the in-frame clones, and not every one. The data show 400,000 to 450,000 clones, 80% to 90% seen once. CDR3 length: 11 amino acids. Trimming shortened V by 3 bases and J by 12 bases, and 9 bases separated the two germline ends. The V and J genes are TRBV12-3 or TRBV12-4 and TRBJ2-1; D gene ambiguous. The source material was peripheral blood. The origin of this receptor is a woman aged 25 to 45 with active or convalescent COVID-19. CDR3 protein: CASSFENGQFF. DNA for the CDR3: TGTGCCAGCAGTTTTGAAAACGGGCAGTTCTTC.